This entry features one T cell receptor beta chain sequence. Antigen unknown. The data were obtained in a study of T cell responses to AZD1222 COVID-19 vaccine. Regarding the study as a whole: Two doses of AZD1222 preceded a rise in Spike-specific TCR breadth and depth. Among those given AZD1222, only five to seven were seropositive at baseline. Vaccine-related CD4 TCRs covered spike, predominating at 160-218 and 743-854. The sample set comprised mostly white British donors with more females, and clonal diversity was possibly underestimated.

Germline assignment: CDR1 SGDLS and CDR2 YYNGEE. CDR3 length equals 15 residues. V dropped 4 bases and J dropped 10; count of bases not matched to a gene: 9. Some clones are missing from TCRdb's copy, which holds only in-frame ones; the method was immunoSEQ multiplex PCR. The repertoire consists of 130,000 to 150,000 clones, with under 95% occurring once and the leading ten covering approximately 5.2%. The J gene is TRBJ2-1, the V gene TRBV9; 12 nucleotides line up with TRBD2. The clonotype was recovered from an adult in good health. Here the sequenced sample was peripheral blood, taken on day 0 of AZD1222 vaccination. CDR3 loop: CASSSVGLAGLEQFF. The CDR3 DNA is TGTGCCAGCAGCTCTGTGGGACTAGCGGGTTTGGAGCAGTTCTTC.